This T cell receptor beta chain originates from a study of blood T cell repertoires in COVID-19. TCRdb's table, derived via immunoSEQ multiplex PCR, lists solely in-frame clones and lacks some. The sample has roughly 170,000 clones; around nine tenths are singletons. Losses at the gene ends were 6 bases for V and 7 bases for J; bases not matched to a gene: 7. This CDR3 has 14 amino acids. CDR1 is MDHEN, CDR2 SYDVKM, per germline. V is TRBV28 and J is TRBJ1-4; 8 bases are shared with TRBD1. The sequencing input was peripheral blood. The TCR originated in a woman in her seventies with COVID-19, enrolled during active disease. The CDR3 nucleotides read TGTGCCAGCAGGAGGCAGGGGGCGAGTGAAAAACTGTTTTTT. Translated, it gives CASRRQGASEKLFF.